This T cell receptor (beta chain) was identified during a study of technical replicates of blood from a handful of donors. Germline-derived CDR1 and CDR2 are MNHEY and SMNVEV (reference sequence). CDR3 size: 14 residues. Trimming stripped 5 bases from V and 2 bases from J, with 12 bases between. Profiled with immunoSEQ multiplex PCR; TCRdb holds only in-frame clones, not every one. The table lists 65,000 to 90,000 clones, about 91% of them singletons. This sequence originates from a human donor in good health. The genes are TRBV27 and TRBJ1-2; D gene ambiguous. Sequences were obtained from T cells isolated from PBMCs. CDR3 DNA sequence: TGTGCCAGCAGTGCGACACCTCAGAACTATGGCTACACCTTC. This codes for CASSATPQNYGYTF.